One sample yielded the 25 T cell receptor beta chains listed below, sequenced in a study of OX40 agonist ivuxolimab in advanced cancers. Data came from immunoSEQ multiplex PCR; TCRdb stores just in-frame clones and leaves some out. Here the sample spans tens of thousands of clones, 82% being singletons. The sample here was CD4+ or CD8+ T cells sorted from blood, taken in a trial of the OX40 agonist ivuxolimab. These receptors were collected from an adult with an advanced solid tumor such as melanoma, head and neck, liver or kidney cancer.

The chain has TRBV28 and TRBJ1-2; possible D gene TRBD1, 6 bases. This CDR3 has 14 residues. With 7 bases removed from V and 6 bases from J, the gap between germline ends came to 18 bases. Germline CDR1 and CDR2: MDHEN and SYDVKM. CDR3 sequence: CASTTLQGRDGYTF. The CDR3 DNA reads as TGTGCCAGCACTACCCTACAGGGTAGGGATGGCTACACCTTC.

This sequence joins TRBV11-2 and TRBJ2-5; 12 nucleotides line up with TRBD2. The trim removed 4 bases at V and 5 bases at J, leaving 8 bases unmatched. This CDR3 is built from 16 residues. Germline V gives CDR1 SGHAT, CDR2 FQNNGV. CDR3 protein: CASSSRLAGEEETQYF. Written as DNA, the CDR3 is TGTGCCAGCAGCTCTAGACTAGCGGGGGAGGAGGAGACCCAGTACTTC. The whole variable domain, remainder taken from reference TRBV11-2 and TRBJ2-5, is EAGVAQSPRYKIIEKRQSVAFWCNPISGHATLYWYQQILGQGPKLLIQFQNNGVVDDSQLPKDRFSAERLKGVDSTLKIQPAKLEDSAVYLCASSSRLAGEEETQYFGPGTRLLVL.

The rearrangement uses TRBV6-6 and TRBJ2-3, with 8 positions matching TRBD2. The CDR3 is 15 amino acids. CDR1 and CDR2 from the germline V gene are MNHNY and SVGAGI (reference sequence). J lost 6 bases, V lost 5 bases, and 10 bases had no gene match. CDR3 bases: TGTGCCAGCAGTCCCTCAACGGGGGGGTGGGATACGCAGTATTTT. Translating it yields CASSPSTGGWDTQYF.

The chain combines TRBV6-5 with TRBJ2-6, with unresolved D. The CDR3 loop spans 13 amino acids. V was pared by 6 bases and J by 2 bases, with 5 bases between. The germline V gene has CDR1 MNHEY and CDR2 SVGAGI. CDR3 sequence (DNA): TGTGCCAGCAGCGAAACTGGGGCCAACGTCCTGACTTTC. Protein product: CASSETGANVLTF.

The V and J genes are TRBV7-6 and TRBJ1-3; D is uncertain. With 5 bases removed from V and 4 bases from J, the gap between germline ends came to 6 bases. This CDR3 has 12 amino acids. Germline V gene lookup returns CDR1 SGHVS and CDR2 FNYEAQ. The CDR3, as DNA: TGTGCCAGCAGCGCAACAGGAAACACCATATATTTT. Translation: CASSATGNTIYF.

The V call is TRBV6-5, the J call TRBJ2-3, with 8 bases lining up with TRBD1. The CDR3 contains 15 residues. Germline CDR1 MNHEY, CDR2 SVGAGI. The V and J ends lost 6 bases and 2 bases, in that order; junction bases with no gene match: 7. The CDR3 DNA is TGTGCCAGCAGCCCGACAGGGGTGTCCACAGATACGCAGTATTTT. Encoded protein: CASSPTGVSTDTQYF.

The J gene is TRBJ1-2, the V gene TRBV18; the D gene is possibly TRBD1 (5 bases). Germline V CDR1 and CDR2: KGHSH, LQKENI. The CDR3 covers 17 residues. The V gene lost 2 bases and the J gene lost 7 bases, with 23 bases spanning the gap. CDR3 DNA sequence: TGTGCCAGCTCACCATCGGGACGTCCCCCCCCAATCGTTGGCTACACCTTC. Protein sequence: CASSPSGRPPPIVGYTF.

The V call is TRBV19, the J call TRBJ1-5; D gene ambiguous. Germline lookup yields CDR1 LNHDA and CDR2 SQIVND (reference sequence). The CDR3 consists of 16 residues. V dropped 7 bases and J dropped 0 bases, with 16 bases sitting between them. CDR3 nucleotides: TGTGCCAGTACCCCTACGAGGCAGAATAGCAATCAGCCCCAGCATTTT. Its translation is CASTPTRQNSNQPQHF.

This clone came up a few times. The chain is built from TRBV6-5 and TRBJ1-2; 8 nucleotides match TRBD1. Germline-derived CDR1 and CDR2 are MNHEY and SVGAGI. CDR3 length equals 14 residues. The V segment lost 4 bases and the J segment 7 bases; nucleotides outside the gene matches: 8. CDR3 DNA sequence: TGTGCCAGCAGTTCCCCCCGACAGGGGAGTGGCTACACCTTC. Its translation: CASSSPRQGSGYTF.

This chain uses TRBV7-9 with TRBJ2-7; tentative D call: TRBD2 (7 bases). V lost 0 bases and J 6 bases, leaving 9 bases between the germline ends. The germline gives CDR1 SEHNR, CDR2 FQNEAQ (reference sequence). This CDR3 has 13 amino acids. CDR3 loop: CASSLAAGAEQYF. CDR3 nucleotides: TGTGCCAGCAGCTTAGCGGCGGGGGCCGAGCAGTACTTC. The whole variable domain, remainder taken from reference TRBV7-9 and TRBJ2-7, is DTGVSQNPRHKITKRGQNVTFRCDPISEHNRLYWYRQTLGQGPEFLTYFQNEAQLEKSRLLSDRFSAERPKGSFSTLEIQRTEQGDSAMYLCASSLAAGAEQYFGPGTRLTVT.

The chain recombines TRBV28 with TRBJ2-7, with D hard to call. Trimming left V 7 bases short and J 0 bases short, with 10 bases between. The length of the CDR3 is 13 residues. The germline V gene has CDR1 MDHEN and CDR2 SYDVKM. Here the CDR3 reads CASTPAPSYEQYF. The CDR3 region has the DNA TGTGCCAGCACTCCCGCCCCCTCCTACGAGCAGTACTTC.

The J gene is TRBJ2-1, the V gene TRBV19, with a weak D call TRBD1 (5 bases). Per germline, CDR1 LNHDA and CDR2 SQIVND (reference sequence). The CDR3 length is 15 residues. The V gene lost 6 bases and the J gene lost 0 bases, with 12 bases spanning the gap. The CDR3 DNA follows: TGTGCCAGTAGCCGGACATCCAGCTCCTACAATGAGCAGTTCTTC. It translates to CASSRTSSSYNEQFF.

J is TRBJ2-5 and V is TRBV5-1; the D is unclear. CDR1 and CDR2 (germline): SGHRS, YFSETQ. V was shortened by 0 bases and J by 5 bases, with 11 bases between the two germline ends. This CDR3 region has 14 residues. The DNA for the CDR3 is TGCGCCAGCAGCTTGGAGGCCGCTGGGGAGACCCAGTACTTC. Translation: CASSLEAAGETQYF.

This clone was recorded only once. DNA for the CDR3: TGTGCCAGCTCCCAAGGACAGGGAGCCTACGAGCAGTACTTC. Residues: CASSQGQGAYEQYF. V is TRBV18 and J is TRBJ2-7, with 8 bases fitting TRBD1. CDR3 length: 14 amino acids. From germline, CDR1 is KGHSH and CDR2 LQKENI. Losses at the gene ends were 6 bases for V and 2 bases for J; bases not matched to a gene: 6.

J is TRBJ1-2 and V is TRBV19; a possible D gene is TRBD1 (6 bases). Germline CDR1 and CDR2: LNHDA and SQIVND (reference sequence). There are 13 residues in the CDR3. With 5 bases removed from V and 2 bases from J, the gap between germline ends came to 9 bases. CDR3 coding DNA: TGTGCCAGTAGTCCGGACAGAAACTATGGCTACACCTTC. Translation gives CASSPDRNYGYTF.

This clone was observed a few times. This chain links TRBV5-1 with TRBJ2-3; 10 bases map to TRBD2. Germline CDR1 and CDR2: SGHRS and YFSETQ. The V gene end was trimmed by 2 bases and the J gene end by 0 bases; junction bases not matched to a gene: 9. The CDR3 consists of 18 residues. The CDR3 nucleotides are TGCGCCAGCAGCTTTCGGACTAGCGGCTTCCTTAGCACAGATACGCAGTATTTT. Amino acid sequence: CASSFRTSGFLSTDTQYF.

V gene TRBV19 combines with J gene TRBJ1-4, with D maybe TRBD1 (6 bases). This CDR3 is built from 15 residues. With 7 bases removed from V and 2 bases from J, the gap between germline ends came to 14 bases. Germline V gene lookup returns CDR1 LNHDA and CDR2 SQIVND (reference sequence). CDR3 DNA sequence: TGTGCCAGTACTAGGATGGGGGGCACTAATGAAAAACTGTTTTTT. It encodes CASTRMGGTNEKLFF.

This clone came up a few times. V is TRBV4-1 and J is TRBJ1-6; D not resolved. The CDR3 is 13 residues long. Germline-derived CDR1 and CDR2 are MGHRA and YSYEKL. Trimming took off 4 bases at V and 7 bases at J, with 8 bases between the two ends. CDR3 coding DNA: TGCGCCAGCAGCCCGGTAAGAAATTCACCCCTCCACTTT. As protein: CASSPVRNSPLHF.

This clone showed up just once. This chain links TRBV7-9 with TRBJ2-3, with TRBD1 matching 8 bases. In germline, CDR1 is SEHNR, CDR2 FQNEAQ (reference sequence). The ends lost 2 bases at V and 4 bases at J; junction bases unmatched: 2. The CDR3 loop spans 14 amino acids. CDR3 sequence reads: CASSLSTGADTQYF. For the CDR3, the DNA is TGTGCCAGCAGCTTATCGACAGGGGCAGATACGCAGTATTTT.

The rearrangement joins TRBV10-3 to TRBJ2-7, with D possibly matching TRBD2 (7 bases). This CDR3 is 13 amino acids long. The germline V gene encodes CDR1 ENHRY and CDR2 SYGVKD. V lost 6 bases to trimming and J lost 2 bases, with 11 bases between them. DNA for the CDR3: TGTGCCATCAGGGAGGGGGGGACCTACGAGCAGTACTTC. Translation gives CAIREGGTYEQYF.

V gene TRBV6-5 combines with J gene TRBJ1-6, with a weak D call TRBD1 (6 bases). Germline V gene data show CDR1 as MNHEY and CDR2 as SVGAGI. V was clipped by 0 bases and J by 7 bases, with 10 bases between them. The CDR3 runs to 15 residues. DNA for the CDR3: TGTGCCAGCAGTTACTCGAAACAGGGAAATTCACCCCTCCACTTT. It yields the protein CASSYSKQGNSPLHF.

This clone was found once. V and J are TRBV5-1 and TRBJ2-3, with unresolved D. This CDR3 has 13 residues. The V gene's germline CDR1 is SGHRS and CDR2 YFSETQ. Trimming stripped 0 bases from V and 2 bases from J, with 4 bases between. CDR3 sequence reads: CASSLAVTDTQYF. In DNA, the CDR3 is TGCGCCAGCAGCTTGGCCGTCACAGATACGCAGTATTTT.

This clone showed up just once. The rearrangement joins TRBV7-2 to TRBJ2-1; the D is unclear. This CDR3 region has 13 residues. Trimming stripped 8 bases from V and 2 bases from J, with 10 bases between. CDR1 is SGHTA, CDR2 FQGNSA, per germline. In DNA form, the CDR3 reads TGTGCCAGCCAGCAAGCTACCTACAATGAGCAGTTCTTC. This translates into CASQQATYNEQFF.

V is TRBV5-1 and J is TRBJ2-7, with 8 bases that match TRBD1. V shed 0 bases and J 2 bases; nucleotides not matched to a gene: 7. CDR1 SGHRS and CDR2 YFSETQ come from the germline V gene. The CDR3 consists of 16 residues. This CDR3 reads CASSLGRQGITYEQYF. CDR3 in DNA: TGCGCCAGCAGCTTGGGCCGACAGGGGATCACCTACGAGCAGTACTTC.

This chain uses TRBV5-3 with TRBJ2-7; 8 bases align to TRBD1. TRBV5-3 is an ORF; its function is uncertain. This CDR3 spans 20 amino acids. V trimming: 0 bases; J trimming: 3 bases; junction bases outside the gene matches: 20. CDR3 amino acids: CARSLVVWGDRKERGYEQYF. In DNA, the CDR3 is TGTGCCAGAAGCTTGGTGGTTTGGGGGGACAGGAAGGAGCGAGGCTACGAGCAGTACTTC.